Below, 16 T cell receptor beta chains from the same sample are listed, as sequenced in a study of shared clonotypes between healthy human individuals. Data came from immunoSEQ multiplex PCR; TCRdb stores just in-frame clones and leaves some out. Seen here are about 2.4 million clones, about 92% observed once, and the top ten hold over 0.12%. Sequencing was carried out using naive CD4+ T cells sorted from blood. Specified subset: CD45RA+ positively selected. Receptor source: a young man in good health.

The chain combines TRBV18 with TRBJ1-2; TRBD1 aligns across 7 bases. Germline V gives CDR1 KGHSH, CDR2 LQKENI. This CDR3 is built from 14 residues. Trimming removed 6 bases from V and 2 bases from J; junction bases left unmatched: 6. The CDR3 DNA is TGTGCCAGCTCGGCGGGACAGCGAAACTATGGCTACACCTTC. It is translated as CASSAGQRNYGYTF.

Note on this clone: The same CDR3 also results from other DNA sequences found in this sample. V usage is TRBV7-2 and J usage is TRBJ1-1, with D possibly TRBD1 on 5 matching bases. V lost 0 bases and J lost 0, with 5 bases in between. This CDR3 contains 14 residues. Looked up from germline, CDR1 is SGHTA and CDR2 is FQGNSA. The CDR3 region is CASSLAGVNTEAFF. Here the CDR3 DNA reads TGTGCCAGCAGCTTAGCAGGGGTGAACACTGAAGCTTTCTTT.

The CDR3 region has the DNA TGTGCCAGCAGCCTACTCGGGCAGGGGGGGCGCGGGGAGCTGTTTTTT. This gives the protein CASSLLGQGGRGELFF. V and J are TRBV9 and TRBJ2-2, with D perhaps matching TRBD1 or TRBD2 (7 bases each). The germline gives CDR1 SGDLS, CDR2 YYNGEE. The length of the CDR3 is 16 residues. Trimming left V 4 bases short and J 7 bases short, with 20 bases between.

The V and J genes are TRBV9 and TRBJ2-7, with TRBD2 as a possible D gene (6 bases). The CDR3 spans 16 residues. CDR1 and CDR2 (germline): SGDLS, YYNGEE. V was clipped by 4 bases and J by 0 bases, with 17 bases between them. CDR3 amino acids: CASSPHPGTDSYEQYF. For the CDR3, the DNA is TGTGCCAGCAGCCCTCATCCCGGGACTGACTCCTACGAGCAGTACTTC. The complete variable domain, with remaining parts taken from reference TRBV9 and TRBJ2-7, reads DSGVTQTPKHLITATGQRVTLRCSPRSGDLSVYWYQQSLDQGLQFLIQYYNGEERAKGNILERFSAQQFPDLHSELNLSSLELGDSALYFCASSPHPGTDSYEQYFGPGTRLTVT.

With regard to this clone: Other DNA sequences in the same sample also yield this CDR3. V and J are TRBV19 and TRBJ2-3, with D hard to call. V was cut by 6 bases and J by 0 bases, with 7 bases left in between. The CDR3 sequence is 13 residues long. Germline V gene sequence: CDR1 LNHDA, CDR2 SQIVND (reference sequence). CDR3 residues: CASSFQSTDTQYF. The DNA for the CDR3 is TGTGCCAGTAGCTTCCAAAGCACAGATACGCAGTATTTT. The variable domain in full, completed from reference TRBV19 and TRBJ2-3, reads DGGITQSPKYLFRKEGQNVTLSCEQNLNHDAMYWYRQDPGQGLRLIYYSQIVNDFQKGDIAEGYSVSREKKESFPLTVTSAQKNPTAFYLCASSFQSTDTQYFGPGTRLTVL.

V usage is TRBV6-6 and J usage is TRBJ1-1; D is ambiguous. From germline, CDR1 is MNHNY and CDR2 SVGAGI (reference sequence). The ends were cut back, 8 bases at V and 0 bases at J, with 10 bases in the middle. This CDR3 is built from 13 residues. CDR3 sequence: CASVDGMNTEAFF. In DNA form, the CDR3 reads TGTGCCAGCGTGGACGGGATGAACACTGAAGCTTTCTTT.

J is TRBJ2-4 and V is TRBV19; D is possibly TRBD1 (6 bases). The CDR3 totals 16 residues. Per the germline V gene, CDR1 is LNHDA and CDR2 is SQIVND (reference sequence). Trimming removed 4 bases at V and 0 bases at J, with 13 bases between. The CDR3 is CASSTDRRVAKNIQYF. As DNA, the CDR3 is TGTGCCAGTAGTACGGACAGAAGAGTAGCCAAAAACATTCAGTACTTC.

The chain uses TRBV2 and TRBJ2-5; D is perhaps TRBD1 (6 bases). The DNA end is more similar to TRBJ2-7, so the J call may be wrong. This CDR3 comprises 11 residues. CDR1 is SNHLY, CDR2 FYNNEI, per germline. DNA for the CDR3: TGTGCCAGCAGTCAGGGGTTCGAGCAGTACTTC. This sequence encodes CASSQGFEQYF.

This clone was seen only once. The gene calls are TRBV9 and TRBJ1-2; 7 bases are shared with TRBD1. J was trimmed by 8 bases and V by 4 bases; bases with no gene match: 8. The CDR3 length is 13 residues. Per germline, CDR1 SGDLS and CDR2 YYNGEE. CDR3 nucleotide sequence: TGTGCCAGCAGCCCCAGGGGGGCACAGGGCTACACCTTC. Translated, it gives CASSPRGAQGYTF.

This chain uses TRBV5-1 with TRBJ2-3, with 10 bases matching TRBD2. The length of the CDR3 is 17 residues. Germline-derived CDR1 and CDR2 are SGHRS and YFSETQ. V lost 4 bases, J lost 10 bases, and 18 bases stayed unmatched. The CDR3 sequence is CASSPLMESGGAGSQYF. As DNA, the CDR3 is TGCGCCAGCAGCCCACTGATGGAGAGCGGGGGGGCAGGATCGCAGTATTTT. Full variable domain (remainder filled in from reference TRBV5-1 and TRBJ2-3): KAGVTQTPRYLIKTRGQQVTLSCSPISGHRSVSWYQQTPGQGLQFLFEYFSETQRNKGNFPGRFSGRQFSNSRSEMNVSTLELGDSALYLCASSPLMESGGAGSQYFGPGTRLTVL.

J is TRBJ2-2 and V is TRBV10-1, with 7 bases matching TRBD1. The CDR3 is made up of 13 amino acids. V lost 2 bases to trimming and J lost 6 bases; unmatched junction nucleotides: 0. The germline V gene encodes CDR1 WNHNN and CDR2 SYGVQD (reference sequence). CDR3 in DNA: TGCGCCAGCAGTGAGACAGGGGCCGGGGAGCTGTTTTTT. Translated: CASSETGAGELFF.

The rearrangement links TRBV12-2 to TRBJ2-7; the D call in the table, TRBD1, was not verified against the DNA. TRBV12-2 is a recognized pseudogene. This CDR3 contains 16 residues. In nucleotides, the CDR3 is TGTGCAAGTCGCTTAGCTGGACAGTCTCTACCCTACGAGCAGTACTTC. This gives the protein CASRLAGQSLPYEQYF.

The chain carries TRBV5-6 and TRBJ2-5; tentatively, D is TRBD1 (6 bases). The assigned J gene may be wrong: the sequence end matches TRBJ2-7 better. CDR3 length: 14 amino acids. Germline V gene data show CDR1 as SGHDT and CDR2 as YYEEEE. CDR3 DNA sequence: TGTGCCAGCAGCTCAACAGGGCTGCCTTACGAGCAGTACTTC. It yields the protein CASSSTGLPYEQYF.

The chain employs TRBV21-1 and TRBJ2-3; TRBD1 was called by the table and not checked on the DNA. TRBV21-1 is a recognized pseudogene. The CDR3 is made up of 15 amino acids. CDR3 DNA: TGTGCCAGCAGCCTACTCCACAGGGTTACAGATACGCAGTATTTT. Its translation: CASSLLHRVTDTQYF.

CDR3 amino acids: CASSTDRGLLTDTQYF. CDR3 nucleotide sequence: TGTGCCAGTAGTACAGACAGGGGGCTGTTAACAGATACGCAGTATTTT. The gene calls are TRBV19 and TRBJ2-3; the match to TRBD1 covers 10 bases. With 4 bases clipped from V and 3 bases from J, the junction kept 7 bases outside the gene matches. The CDR3 covers 16 residues. CDR1 is LNHDA and CDR2 is SQIVND in the germline V gene (reference sequence).

The gene calls are TRBV7-9 and TRBJ2-7; 8 nucleotides line up with TRBD1. CDR1 SEHNR and CDR2 FQNEAQ come from the germline V gene (reference sequence). The CDR3 totals 15 residues. The junction had 12 bases not matched to a gene; V was cut back by 6 bases and J by 5 bases. DNA of the CDR3: TGTGCCAGCAGACCAGGGGGCGCGGGATTGCACGAGCAGTACTTC. Translating gives CASRPGGAGLHEQYF.